The TCR beta chain described here comes from a study of T-cell reconstitution after alpha-beta-depleted transplantation in children. Unique molecular identifiers tagged the TCRbeta library. TCRdb fed the PCR reads into MiXCR, producing one record per CDR3 protein. The sample has roughly 350,000 distinct CDR3 sequences; approximately 10% are singletons. V was clipped by 2 bases and J by 4 bases, with 17 bases between them. CDR1 is SEHNR, CDR2 FQNEAQ, per germline (reference sequence). The CDR3 spans 16 residues. This clonotype was sampled from a human donor who donated a stem cell graft to a child with acute lymphoblastic leukemia. Specimen: PBMCs from the stem cell graft donor, collected from the stem cell graft. The chain is built from TRBV7-9 and TRBJ2-5; no definite D call. The CDR3 reads CASSLQPVGLGETQYF. The CDR3 bases are TGTGCCAGCAGCTTACAGCCGGTGGGGTTAGGAGAGACCCAGTACTTC.